Below, one T cell receptor (beta chain) is given with its context. Antigen specificity is unknown. An approximately 130-subject validation cohort, separate from the approximately 610-subject first cohort, supplied the donors. The data derive from a study of cytomegalovirus exposure and HLA in healthy donors. Study at large: A subsequent analysis reported that the 110 or so validation repertoires were produced on the same platform that had also been used for the 666 first-cohort repertoires.

Produced via immunoSEQ multiplex PCR; TCRdb's table is partial and in-frame only. The sample lists fewer than 150,000 clones; about 90% were seen once. Study-wide findings and caveats: The classifier, whose performance was assessed in both the original and validation cohorts, reportedly diagnosed cytomegalovirus status with high specificity and sensitivity. The finding came from a later analysis; first-cohort TCR clusters tended to co-occur in the roughly 110 validation repertoires.

CDR1 and CDR2 (germline): GTSNPN, SVGIG (reference sequence). The CDR3 length is 16 residues. The V segment lost 2 bases and the J segment 5 bases; nucleotides outside the gene matches: 11. The V gene is TRBV30, the J gene TRBJ2-1; 8 bases line up with TRBD2. The specimen sequenced was PBMCs. This TCR came from a young woman in good health and CMV-seropositive. DNA of the CDR3: TGTGCCTGGAGTTCAGGCCCGGAGACTAGCGACAATGAGCAGTTCTTC. It specifies CAWSSGPETSDNEQFF. Full variable domain (rest looked up from reference TRBV30 and TRBJ2-1): SQTIHQWPATLVQPVGSPLSLECTVEGTSNPNLYWYRQAAGRGLQLLFYSVGIGQISSEVPQNLSASRPQDRQFILSSKKLLLSDSGFYLCAWSSGPETSDNEQFFGPGTRLTVL.